A selection of T cell receptor beta chains follows, all from one sample in a study of cytomegalovirus exposure and HLA in healthy donors. The protocol was immunoSEQ multiplex PCR, while the TCRdb copy is restricted to in-frame clones and leaves out a portion. This sample yields fewer than 200,000 clones, of which 70% to 80% are seen a single time; roughly 13% belongs to the top ten. The sequencing sample was made of PBMCs. Receptors were obtained from a woman under 40 in good health and CMV-seropositive. The CDR3 runs from the conserved cysteine through the conserved F or W. D genes are given only for firm matches. Clone size, where shown, is once, few, many, or a class for clones that have expanded.

D gene	V gene	clone size	J gene	CDR3 DNA	CDR3 protein
TRBD1	TRBV6-1	NA	TRBJ2-3	TGTGCCAGCAGTGAAACTGACAGGGGACCTTACACAGATACGCAGTATTTT	CASSETDRGPYTDTQYF
TRBD1	TRBV28	NA	TRBJ1-2	TGTGCCAGCAGTTTAGGGGCAGGGGGCGATGGCTACACCTTC	CASSLGAGGDGYTF
NA	TRBV28	NA	TRBJ1-5	TGTGCCAGCAGTTTGGTGGGTAGTTGGACAGACGATAGCAATCAGCCCCAGCATTTT	CASSLVGSWTDDSNQPQHF
TRBD1	TRBV7-8	NA	TRBJ1-3	TGTGCCAGCAGCTTAGGTGGACAGGGGGGAGAGAACACCATATATTTT	CASSLGGQGGENTIYF
NA	TRBV28	NA	TRBJ1-1	TGTGCCAGCAGCCGTATAATAAACACTGAAGCTTTCTTT	CASSRIINTEAFF
NA	TRBV7-9	NA	TRBJ1-4	TGTTCCAGCAGCTTGGTGGAGGGCAGGGAGCGTGAAAAACTGTTTTTT	CSSSLVEGREREKLFF
TRBD2	TRBV7-2	NA	TRBJ2-3	TGTGCCAGCAGCTTGACTAGCGGTAGCACAGATACGCAGTATTTT	CASSLTSGSTDTQYF
NA	TRBV5-1	NA	TRBJ1-4	TGCGCCAGCAGCTTGGCAGGGGTTAATGAAAAACTGTTTTTT	CASSLAGVNEKLFF
NA	TRBV4-1	NA	TRBJ2-7	TGCGCCAGCAGCCCCTTGCGGGCCTACGAGCAGTACTTC	CASSPLRAYEQYF
TRBD2	TRBV9	few	TRBJ2-5	TGTGCCAGCAGCGTAGCTGGGCGGGGGGGCCAAGAGACCCAGTACTTC	CASSVAGRGGQETQYF
NA	TRBV18	NA	TRBJ2-3	TGTGCCAGCTCACCACCGTCAGGCTCTTCCCCCACAGATACGCAGTATTTT	CASSPPSGSSPTDTQYF
TRBD1	TRBV5-1	few	TRBJ2-6	TGCGCCAGCAGATTTACGACAGGGAGTGGGGCCAACGTCCTGACTTTC	CASRFTTGSGANVLTF
NA	TRBV6-4	NA	TRBJ2-2	TGTGCCAGCAGTGACTCCCCAGACACCGGGGAGCTGTTTTTT	CASSDSPDTGELFF
TRBD1	TRBV4-2	few	TRBJ1-5	TGTGCCAGCAGCCAAGACGGGCCAGGGGGCGGTCAGCCCCAGCATTTT	CASSQDGPGGGQPQHF
NA	TRBV4-2	NA	TRBJ1-1	TGTGCCAGCAGCCAGCGGGCAAGGGTGGTCACTGAAGCTTTCTTT	CASSQRARVVTEAFF